Sequencing of this TCR beta chain was carried out in a study of blood T cell repertoires in COVID-19. Sequencing was performed with immunoSEQ multiplex PCR; in TCRdb, only in-frame clones are kept and a portion is missing. The repertoire holds roughly 500,000 clones, with roughly 89% as singletons. This sequence originates from a young man with COVID-19, enrolled during active disease. Sequenced input: peripheral blood.

The CDR3 loop reads CASRGEVNEQFF. CDR3 bases: TGTGCCTCGCGGGGGGAGGTCAATGAGCAGTTCTTC. This chain links TRBV3-1 (or the pseudogene TRBV3-2) with TRBJ2-1, with 8 bases identical to TRBD2. This CDR3 contains 12 residues. V shed 11 bases, J shed 6 bases, and the junction held 6 bases outside the gene matches. Looked up from germline, CDR1 is LGHDT and CDR2 is YNNKEL (reference sequence).